This entry is about one T cell receptor beta chain. Its antigen remains unidentified. This sample is part of a study of T cell responses to AZD1222 COVID-19 vaccine. V was clipped by 5 bases and J by 6 bases; unmatched bases: 5. The CDR3 loop spans 15 amino acids. Looked up from germline, CDR1 is MNHEY and CDR2 is SMNVEV (reference sequence). Method: immunoSEQ multiplex PCR; TCRdb's copy keeps in-frame clones and lacks some. The sample carries 100,000 to 150,000 clones, less than 90% recorded once. Overall study results and limits: Two doses of AZD1222 preceded a rise in Spike-specific TCR breadth and depth. Clonal diversity may have been underestimated in mostly white British donors.

The sample here was peripheral blood, taken on day 0 of AZD1222 vaccination. The clonotype was recovered from an adult in good health. V usage is TRBV27 and J usage is TRBJ2-2; 11 bases line up with TRBD1. CDR3: CASSTGTGGPGELFF. The CDR3 nucleotides are TGTGCCAGCAGTACCGGGACAGGGGGTCCCGGGGAGCTGTTTTTT.